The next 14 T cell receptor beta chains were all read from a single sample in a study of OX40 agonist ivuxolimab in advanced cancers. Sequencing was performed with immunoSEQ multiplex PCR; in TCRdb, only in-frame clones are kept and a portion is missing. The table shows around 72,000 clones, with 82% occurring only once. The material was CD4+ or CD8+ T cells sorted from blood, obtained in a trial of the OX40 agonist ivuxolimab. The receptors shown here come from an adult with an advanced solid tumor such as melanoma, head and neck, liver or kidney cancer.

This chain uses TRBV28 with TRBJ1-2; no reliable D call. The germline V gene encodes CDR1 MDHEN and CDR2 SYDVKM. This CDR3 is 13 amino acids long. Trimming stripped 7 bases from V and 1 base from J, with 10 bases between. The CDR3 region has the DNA TGTGCCAGCACTTCAAATCATAACTATGGCTACACCTTC. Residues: CASTSNHNYGYTF.

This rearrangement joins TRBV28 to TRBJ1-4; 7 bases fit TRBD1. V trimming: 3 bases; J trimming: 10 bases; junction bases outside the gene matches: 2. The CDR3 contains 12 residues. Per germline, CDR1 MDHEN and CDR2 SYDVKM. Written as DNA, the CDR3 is TGTGCCAGCAGTTTGGCAGGGGGAAAACTGTTTTTT. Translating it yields CASSLAGGKLFF.

This CDR3 is CASTPRRGDPQHF. The CDR3 DNA sequence: TGTGCCAGCACCCCTAGGCGGGGCGATCCCCAGCATTTT. The V call is TRBV6-6, the J call TRBJ1-5, with D possibly TRBD1 on 5 matching bases. The CDR3 runs to 13 residues. V lost 7 bases, J lost 10 bases, and 17 bases lay in between. Germline values: CDR1 MNHNY, CDR2 SVGAGI (reference sequence).

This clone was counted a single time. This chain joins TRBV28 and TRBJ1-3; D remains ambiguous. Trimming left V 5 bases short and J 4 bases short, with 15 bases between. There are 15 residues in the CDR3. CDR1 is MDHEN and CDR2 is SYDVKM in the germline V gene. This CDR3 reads CASSPSGLTGNTIYF. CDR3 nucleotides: TGTGCCAGCAGTCCCAGCGGATTGACGGGAAACACCATATATTTT.

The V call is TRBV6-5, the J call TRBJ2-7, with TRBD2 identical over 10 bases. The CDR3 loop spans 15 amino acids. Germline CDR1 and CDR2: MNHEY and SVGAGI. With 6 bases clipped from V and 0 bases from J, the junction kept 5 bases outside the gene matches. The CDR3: CASSALAGFSYEQYF. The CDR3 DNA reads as TGTGCCAGCAGCGCACTAGCGGGGTTCTCCTACGAGCAGTACTTC.

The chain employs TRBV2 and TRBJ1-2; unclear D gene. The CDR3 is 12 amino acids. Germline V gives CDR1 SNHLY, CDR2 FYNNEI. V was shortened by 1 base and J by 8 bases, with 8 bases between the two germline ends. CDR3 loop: CASSEVDGGYTF. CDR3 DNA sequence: TGTGCCAGCAGTGAAGTAGATGGGGGCTACACCTTC.

The CDR3 region has the DNA TGTGCCAGCAGCGCGGGGACAGGGAGGGGTTATGGCTACACCTTC. Translated: CASSAGTGRGYGYTF. The chain joins TRBV5-6 to TRBJ1-2, with 9 bases matching TRBD1. The germline CDR1 and CDR2 sequences are SGHDT and YYEEEE. Trimming removed 4 bases from V and 5 bases from J; junction bases left unmatched: 9. The CDR3 spans 15 residues.

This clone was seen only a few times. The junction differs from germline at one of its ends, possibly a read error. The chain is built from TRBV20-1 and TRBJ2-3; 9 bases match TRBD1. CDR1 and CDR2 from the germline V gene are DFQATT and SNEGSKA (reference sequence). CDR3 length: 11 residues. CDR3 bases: TGCAGTGCTAGAGTTTCGGACAGGGGTCAATTT. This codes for CSARVSDRGQF.

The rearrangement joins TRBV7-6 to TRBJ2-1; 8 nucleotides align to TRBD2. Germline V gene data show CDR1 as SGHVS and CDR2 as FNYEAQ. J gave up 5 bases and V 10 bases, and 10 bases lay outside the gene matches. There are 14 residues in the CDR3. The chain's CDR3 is CATSGGVIDNEQFF. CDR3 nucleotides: TGTGCCACCTCGGGGGGGGTGATAGACAATGAGCAGTTCTTC. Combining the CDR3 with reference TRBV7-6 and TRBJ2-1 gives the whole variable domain GAGVSQSPRYKVTKRGQDVALRCDPISGHVSLYWYRQALGQGPEFLTYFNYEAQQDKSGLPNDRFSAERPEGSISTLTIQRTEQRDSAMYRCATSGGVIDNEQFFGPGTRLTVL.

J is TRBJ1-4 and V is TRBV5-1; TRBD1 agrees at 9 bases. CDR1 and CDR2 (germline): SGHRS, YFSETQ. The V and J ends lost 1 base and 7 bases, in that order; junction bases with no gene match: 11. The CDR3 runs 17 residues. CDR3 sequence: CASSLSPAQGAFEKLFF. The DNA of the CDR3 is TGCGCCAGCAGCTTGAGCCCCGCACAGGGGGCGTTTGAAAAACTGTTTTTT.

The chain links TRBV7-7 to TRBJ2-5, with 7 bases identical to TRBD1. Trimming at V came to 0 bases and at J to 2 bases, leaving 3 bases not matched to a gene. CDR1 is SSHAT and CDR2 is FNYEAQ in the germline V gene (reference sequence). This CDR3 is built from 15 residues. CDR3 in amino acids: CASSLARGQQETQYF. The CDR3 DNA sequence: TGTGCCAGCAGCTTAGCGAGGGGACAGCAAGAGACCCAGTACTTC.

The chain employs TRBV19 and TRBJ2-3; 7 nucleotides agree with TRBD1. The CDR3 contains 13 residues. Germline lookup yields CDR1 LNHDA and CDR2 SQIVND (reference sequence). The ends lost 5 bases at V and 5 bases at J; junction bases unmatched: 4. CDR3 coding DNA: TGTGCCAGTAGTGCTGACAGGGAAGATACGCAGTATTTT. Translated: CASSADREDTQYF. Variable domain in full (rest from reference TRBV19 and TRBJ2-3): DGGITQSPKYLFRKEGQNVTLSCEQNLNHDAMYWYRQDPGQGLRLIYYSQIVNDFQKGDIAEGYSVSREKKESFPLTVTSAQKNPTAFYLCASSADREDTQYFGPGTRLTVL.

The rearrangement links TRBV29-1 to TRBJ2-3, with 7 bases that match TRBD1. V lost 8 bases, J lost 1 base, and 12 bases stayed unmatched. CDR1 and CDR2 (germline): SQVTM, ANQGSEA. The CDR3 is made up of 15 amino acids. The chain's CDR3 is CSFRQGTVGTDTQYF. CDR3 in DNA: TGCAGCTTTAGACAGGGTACCGTTGGCACAGATACGCAGTATTTT.

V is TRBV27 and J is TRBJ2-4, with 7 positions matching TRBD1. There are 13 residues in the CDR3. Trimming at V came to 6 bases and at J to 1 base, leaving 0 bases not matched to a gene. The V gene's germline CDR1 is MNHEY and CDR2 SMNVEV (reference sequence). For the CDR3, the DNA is TGTGCCAGCAGGGACAGGGCCAAAAACATTCAGTACTTC. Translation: CASRDRAKNIQYF.